Listed here is a single T cell receptor beta chain. The sample is drawn from a study of blood T cell repertoires in COVID-19. The germline CDR1 and CDR2 sequences are SGDLS and YYNGEE. The CDR3 consists of 15 residues. Trimming cost V 5 bases and J 0 bases, with 14 bases left between them. Clones were read by immunoSEQ multiplex PCR, and TCRdb kept only the in-frame ones, dropping some. The sample has about 350,000 clones; approximately 89% are singletons. The material sequenced was peripheral blood. The V and J genes are TRBV9 and TRBJ1-2; D is perhaps TRBD1 (6 bases). The sequence was collected from a woman aged 60 to 75 with COVID-19, enrolled during active disease. CDR3 sequence: CASRRGAGANYGYTF. The CDR3 DNA reads as TGTGCCAGCAGACGGGGTGCAGGGGCTAACTATGGCTACACCTTC.